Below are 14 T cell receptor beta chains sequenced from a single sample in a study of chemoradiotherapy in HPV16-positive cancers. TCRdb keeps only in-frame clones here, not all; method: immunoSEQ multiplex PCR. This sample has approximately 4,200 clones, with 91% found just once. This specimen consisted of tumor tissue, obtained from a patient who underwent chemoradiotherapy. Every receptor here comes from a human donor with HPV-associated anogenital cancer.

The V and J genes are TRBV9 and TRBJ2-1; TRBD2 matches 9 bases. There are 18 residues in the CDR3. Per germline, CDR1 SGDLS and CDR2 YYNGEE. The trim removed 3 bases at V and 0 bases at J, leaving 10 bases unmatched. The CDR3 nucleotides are TGTGCCAGCAGCGCGACTAGCGGCGATAGACGCTCCTACAATGAGCAGTTCTTC. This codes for CASSATSGDRRSYNEQFF.

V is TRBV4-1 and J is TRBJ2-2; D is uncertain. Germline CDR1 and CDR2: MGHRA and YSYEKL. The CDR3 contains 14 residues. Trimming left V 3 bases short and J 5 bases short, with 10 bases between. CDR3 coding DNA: TGCGCCAGCAGCCAGGCCCTAGGTACCGGGGAGCTGTTTTTT. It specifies CASSQALGTGELFF.

The CDR3 sequence is CASSPFGQGGDTQYF. For the CDR3, the DNA is TGTGCCAGCAGCCCTTTCGGACAGGGAGGAGATACGCAGTATTTT. This chain links TRBV28 with TRBJ2-3, with 8 bases fitting TRBD1. CDR1 and CDR2 (germline): MDHEN, SYDVKM. V gave up 6 bases and J gave up 5 bases; unmatched junction bases: 10. This CDR3 has 15 residues.

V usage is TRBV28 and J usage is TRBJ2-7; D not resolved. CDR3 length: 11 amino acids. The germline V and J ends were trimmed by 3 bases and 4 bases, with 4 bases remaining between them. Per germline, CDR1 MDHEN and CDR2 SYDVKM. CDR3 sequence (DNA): TGTGCCAGCAGTTTCTCTTACGAGCAGTACTTC. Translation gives CASSFSYEQYF.

The CDR3 bases are TGTGCCGCTAGGAGGATTCCGTATGGCTACACCTTC. It yields the protein CAARRIPYGYTF. The chain has TRBV6-5 and TRBJ1-2; unclear D gene. Germline CDR1 and CDR2: MNHEY and SVGAGI. The CDR3 runs 12 residues. Trimming took off 11 bases at V and 5 bases at J, with 15 bases between the two ends.

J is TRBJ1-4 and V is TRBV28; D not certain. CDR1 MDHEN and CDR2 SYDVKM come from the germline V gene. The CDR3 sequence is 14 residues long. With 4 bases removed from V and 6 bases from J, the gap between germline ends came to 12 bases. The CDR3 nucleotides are TGTGCCAGCAGTTCCCGCCTTGTAGATGAAAAACTGTTTTTT. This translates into CASSSRLVDEKLFF.

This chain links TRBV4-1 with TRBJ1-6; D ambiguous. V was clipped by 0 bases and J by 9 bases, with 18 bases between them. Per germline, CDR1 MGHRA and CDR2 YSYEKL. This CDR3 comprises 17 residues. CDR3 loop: CASSQEGYPLYGSPLHF. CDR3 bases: TGCGCCAGCAGCCAAGAAGGCTATCCCCTATATGGTTCACCCCTCCACTTT.

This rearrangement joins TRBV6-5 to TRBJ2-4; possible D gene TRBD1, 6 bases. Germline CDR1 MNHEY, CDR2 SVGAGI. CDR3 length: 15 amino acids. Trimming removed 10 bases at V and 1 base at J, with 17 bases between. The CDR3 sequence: CATTPGASAKNIQYF. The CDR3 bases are TGTGCCACGACCCCAGGGGCGTCGGCCAAAAACATTCAGTACTTC.

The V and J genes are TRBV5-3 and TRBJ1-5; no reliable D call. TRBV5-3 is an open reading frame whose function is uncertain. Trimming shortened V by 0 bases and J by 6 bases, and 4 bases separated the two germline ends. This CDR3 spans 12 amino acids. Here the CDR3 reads CARSLEVQPQHF. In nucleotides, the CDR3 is TGTGCCAGAAGCTTGGAGGTTCAGCCCCAGCATTTT.

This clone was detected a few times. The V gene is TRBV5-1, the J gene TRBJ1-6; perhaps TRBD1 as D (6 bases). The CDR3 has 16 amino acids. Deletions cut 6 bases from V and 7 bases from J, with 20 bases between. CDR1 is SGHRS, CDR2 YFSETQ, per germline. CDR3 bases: TGCGCCAGCAAAAACCAAGGGGGAATGGGGAATTCACCCCTCCACTTT. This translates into CASKNQGGMGNSPLHF.

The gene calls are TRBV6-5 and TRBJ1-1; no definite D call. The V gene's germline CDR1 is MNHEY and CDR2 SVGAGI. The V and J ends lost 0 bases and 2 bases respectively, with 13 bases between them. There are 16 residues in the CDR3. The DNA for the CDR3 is TGTGCCAGCAGTTACTCCCCGGGCGCGCGCAACACTGAAGCTTTCTTT. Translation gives CASSYSPGARNTEAFF.

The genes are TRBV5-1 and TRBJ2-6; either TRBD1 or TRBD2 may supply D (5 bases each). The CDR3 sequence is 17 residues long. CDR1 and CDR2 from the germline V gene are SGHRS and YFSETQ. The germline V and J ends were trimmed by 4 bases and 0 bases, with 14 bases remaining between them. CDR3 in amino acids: CASSPVEGSSGANVLTF. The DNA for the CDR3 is TGCGCCAGCAGCCCAGTTGAGGGGAGCTCTGGGGCCAACGTCCTGACTTTC.

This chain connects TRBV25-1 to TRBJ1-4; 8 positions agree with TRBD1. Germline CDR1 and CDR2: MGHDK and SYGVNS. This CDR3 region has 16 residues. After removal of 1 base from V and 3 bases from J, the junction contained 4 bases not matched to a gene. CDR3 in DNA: TGTGCCAGCAGTGAATTGGCGGACAGGGCTAATGAAAAACTGTTTTTT. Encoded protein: CASSELADRANEKLFF.

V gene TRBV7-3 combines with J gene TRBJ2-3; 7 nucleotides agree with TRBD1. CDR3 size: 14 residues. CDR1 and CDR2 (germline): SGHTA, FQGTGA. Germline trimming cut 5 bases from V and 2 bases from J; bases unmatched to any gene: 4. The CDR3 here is CASSHGQVTDTQYF. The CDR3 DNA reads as TGTGCCAGCAGCCATGGACAGGTCACAGATACGCAGTATTTT.